This passage covers 11 T cell receptor beta chains from one sample sequenced in a study of shared clonotypes between healthy human individuals. TCRdb keeps only in-frame clones here, not all; method: immunoSEQ multiplex PCR. Seen here are over a million clones, 65% to 80% observed once, and the top ten hold 1.4%. Sequencing was performed on memory CD4+ T cells sorted from blood. The subset is: CD45RA-negative fraction. The source is a man between 18 and 35 years old in good health.

The CDR3 reads CARTRRGVETQYF. CDR3 bases: TGTGCCAGAACGCGACGGGGGGTAGAGACCCAGTACTTC. The chain uses TRBV5-3 and TRBJ2-5, with 7 bases fitting TRBD2. TRBV5-3 belongs to the ORF category, with a function that is uncertain. With V trimmed by 6 bases and J by 4 bases, 6 bases remained unmatched. CDR3 length equals 13 residues.

The chain combines TRBV6-6 with TRBJ2-5, with D unresolved. Germline values: CDR1 MNHNY, CDR2 SVGAGI (reference sequence). The CDR3 length is 13 residues. Trimming took 6 bases from V and 5 from J, leaving 13 bases between them. The CDR3 DNA sequence: TGTGCCAGCAGCCGCGGCCCTGGGGAGACCCAGTACTTC. This sequence encodes CASSRGPGETQYF.

This clone was recorded many times. At the DNA level, this CDR3 is encoded by other sequences in the same sample as well. The rearrangement joins TRBV7-2 to TRBJ2-2, with TRBD2 matching 15 bases. V lost 5 bases, J lost 7 bases, and 5 bases stayed unmatched. Germline CDR1 and CDR2: SGHTA and FQGNSA. CDR3 size: 16 residues. The DNA for the CDR3 is TGTGCCAGCAGCCCAGGACTAGCGGGAGGGTTCGGGGAGCTGTTTTTT. This gives the protein CASSPGLAGGFGELFF.

The chain has TRBV30 and TRBJ1-2; D unresolved. The CDR3 spans 13 residues. Trimming removed 2 bases at V and 0 bases at J, with 7 bases between. Germline V CDR1 and CDR2: GTSNPN, SVGIG (reference sequence). CDR3 region: CAWSSLPNYGYTF. CDR3 nucleotides: TGTGCCTGGAGTTCGCTCCCTAACTATGGCTACACCTTC.

The chain is built from TRBV11-2 and TRBJ1-1; TRBD1 matches at 7 bases. The CDR3 spans 16 residues. Germline V gene sequence: CDR1 SGHAT, CDR2 FQNNGV. J was trimmed by 7 bases and V by 4 bases; bases with no gene match: 15. This CDR3 is CASSSAGTALFDEAFF. The CDR3 nucleotides are TGTGCCAGCAGCTCCGCCGGGACAGCCCTTTTCGATGAAGCTTTCTTT.

This chain joins TRBV2 and TRBJ2-3; D possibly corresponds to TRBD2 (5 bases). With 4 bases removed from V and 1 base from J, the gap between germline ends came to 15 bases. The CDR3 has 16 residues. Germline CDR1 SNHLY, CDR2 FYNNEI. DNA of the CDR3: TGTGCCAGCAGTGGCGGGCTGGGAGCAGGCACAGATACGCAGTATTTT. Its translation: CASSGGLGAGTDTQYF.

This chain joins TRBV6-6 and TRBJ2-5, with a possible D match to TRBD1 (5 bases). V shed 5 bases and J shed 4 bases, with 17 bases lying between them. Germline V CDR1 and CDR2: MNHNY, SVGAGI (reference sequence). The CDR3 totals 15 residues. This CDR3 is CASSDRHDSRETQYF. CDR3 nucleotides: TGTGCCAGCAGTGACAGACATGACTCTCGAGAGACCCAGTACTTC.

With respect to this clone: Other nucleotide sequences in the sample specify the same CDR3. The gene calls are TRBV5-4 and TRBJ2-2; the match to TRBD1 covers 8 bases. Looked up from germline, CDR1 is SGHNT and CDR2 is YYREEE (reference sequence). This CDR3 has 16 residues. Trimming cost V 2 bases and J 1 base; bases outside gene matches: 4. The CDR3 DNA follows: TGTGCCAGCAGCTTCCCCGGACAGGGGAACACCGGGGAGCTGTTTTTT. Amino acids: CASSFPGQGNTGELFF.

V and J are TRBV5-5 and TRBJ2-7; no clear D. CDR1 is SGHKS and CDR2 is YYEKEE in the germline V gene (reference sequence). The CDR3 totals 13 residues. V lost 4 bases and J lost 9, with 17 bases in between. The DNA of the CDR3 is TGTGCCAGCAGCAGGGCTTACGATGGCGTGCAGTACTTC. This encodes CASSRAYDGVQYF.

V gene TRBV6-1 combines with J gene TRBJ2-1; 9 bases are shared with TRBD1. The CDR3 consists of 15 residues. Germline trimming cut 6 bases from V and 4 bases from J; bases unmatched to any gene: 7. The germline V gene has CDR1 MNHNS and CDR2 SASEGT. The CDR3 reads CASSPGTGMYNEQFF. CDR3 bases: TGTGCCAGCAGCCCCGGGACAGGGATGTACAATGAGCAGTTCTTC.

V and J are TRBV30 and TRBJ1-5, with 8 bases identical to TRBD1. V trimming: 3 bases; J trimming: 0 bases; junction bases outside the gene matches: 1. There are 14 residues in the CDR3. Germline V gene sequence: CDR1 GTSNPN, CDR2 SVGIG (reference sequence). The CDR3 here is CAWRTGASNQPQHF. The CDR3 region has the DNA TGTGCCTGGAGGACAGGGGCTAGCAATCAGCCCCAGCATTTT. The full variable domain, in which reference TRBV30 and TRBJ1-5 provide the parts outside the CDR3, is SQTIHQWPATLVQPVGSPLSLECTVEGTSNPNLYWYRQAAGRGLQLLFYSVGIGQISSEVPQNLSASRPQDRQFILSSKKLLLSDSGFYLCAWRTGASNQPQHFGDGTRLSIL.